The text below deals with one T cell receptor (beta chain). Its target is unknown. The data derive from a study of T cell responses to AZD1222 COVID-19 vaccine. Generated by immunoSEQ multiplex PCR, the TCRdb table keeps only in-frame clones and is missing some. The data hold approximately 68,000 clones, with around 89% observed a single time. The CDR3 has 15 amino acids. Between the trimmed V and J ends, which lost 7 bases and 4 bases, there was a span of 16 bases. Germline V gene data show CDR1 as MDHEN and CDR2 as SYDVKM. Regarding the study as a whole: Mostly white British, mostly female donors; authors suggested clonal diversity may be underestimated. None of the repertoires were sampled until the peak T cell response had passed. Reportedly, nearly half the spike-specific TCRs target unmutated variant regions.

Sequenced here: peripheral blood, sampled 28 days after the second dose of the MenACWY control vaccine. This TCR was recovered from an adult who received the MenACWY meningococcal vaccine as a control. The chain links TRBV28 to TRBJ1-4; TRBD1 might be the D (6 bases). The CDR3 is CASIWSGALNEKLFF. The CDR3 coding sequence is TGTGCCAGCATATGGTCAGGGGCCCTTAATGAAAAACTGTTTTTT. The full variable domain, its missing parts supplied by reference TRBV28 and TRBJ1-4, is DVKVTQSSRYLVKRTGEKVFLECVQDMDHENMFWYRQDPGLGLRLIYFSYDVKMKEKGDIPEGYSVSREKKERFSLILESASTNQTSMYLCASIWSGALNEKLFFGSGTQLSVL.